This T cell receptor (beta chain) was profiled in a study of blood T cell repertoires in COVID-19. Clones were sequenced by immunoSEQ multiplex PCR, and TCRdb holds only the in-frame ones, with some missing. In the table there are about 210,000 clones, around 80% of which are singletons. This CDR3 has 13 amino acids. The V end lost 0 bases, the J end lost 5 bases, and 8 bases lay between the germline ends. CDR1 is SGHNT and CDR2 is YENEEA in the germline V gene. Material for sequencing was peripheral blood. The V call is TRBV11-3, the J call TRBJ2-7; D gene unclear. The receptor was derived from a woman in her fifties or sixties with acute or convalescent COVID-19. CDR3 loop: CASSLDTGNEQYF. In nucleotides, the CDR3 is TGTGCCAGCAGCTTAGATACGGGTAACGAGCAGTACTTC.